The 29 T cell receptor beta chains below all came from one sample that was sequenced in a study of monozygotic twins with inflammatory bowel disease. Reprocessing the 5' RACE reads, TCRdb reports a single entry for every CDR3 protein and omits DNA. This listing includes over 130,000 distinct CDR3 sequences. Sequencing was performed on blood. The receptor source for this set is a human donor with ulcerative colitis or Crohn's disease, or a healthy co-twin of an affected twin (not recorded which).

Here the CDR3 reads CASSFLAGGSYEQYF. The chain is built from TRBV27 and TRBJ2-7; TCRdb's D gene call, TRBD2, goes unchecked for lack of DNA. The CDR3 contains 15 residues. CDR1 is MNHEY and CDR2 is SMNVEV in the germline V gene (reference sequence).

The CDR3 here is CASSTSVGWGRSQRAYNEQFF. J is TRBJ2-1 and V is TRBV6-4; TCRdb's D gene call, TRBD1, goes unchecked for lack of DNA. Germline V gene sequence: CDR1 MRHNA, CDR2 SNTAGT. CDR3 length: 21 amino acids.

The chain employs TRBV15 and TRBJ1-5. This CDR3 is built from 17 residues. Germline V gives CDR1 LNHNV, CDR2 YYDKDF (reference sequence). The CDR3 protein is CATSRQANGRGYQPQHF.

The chain combines TRBV3-1 with TRBJ1-1. Germline CDR1 LGHDT, CDR2 YNNKEL (reference sequence). The CDR3 sequence is 15 residues long. This CDR3 is CASSLYKRVNTEAFF.

The gene calls are TRBV12-3 or TRBV12-4 and TRBJ2-1; TCRdb selects TRBD1, and the lack of DNA leaves this call unchecked. The CDR3 runs to 14 residues. CDR3: CASSKWTGGYEQFF.

The chain combines TRBV5-1 with TRBJ2-5; TCRdb picks TRBD1, but there is no DNA to check that call. The CDR3 sequence is 16 residues long. Germline V lookup: CDR1 SGHRS, CDR2 YFSETQ. The chain's CDR3 is CASSLGPQGGRETQYF. Combining the CDR3 with reference TRBV5-1 and TRBJ2-5 gives the whole variable domain KAGVTQTPRYLIKTRGQQVTLSCSPISGHRSVSWYQQTPGQGLQFLFEYFSETQRNKGNFPGRFSGRQFSNSRSEMNVSTLELGDSALYLCASSLGPQGGRETQYFGPGTRLLVL.

This chain links TRBV20-1 with TRBJ1-1; lacking DNA, the TRBD1 call made by TCRdb goes unchecked. The CDR3 contains 12 residues. Germline assignment: CDR1 DFQATT and CDR2 SNEGSKA (reference sequence). CDR3 amino acids: CSAFSGQREAFF.

The gene calls are TRBV5-6 and TRBJ2-7. Germline CDR1 is SGHDT and CDR2 is YYEEEE. CDR3 length: 13 residues. The CDR3 is CASSSVSSYEQYF.

The CDR3 loop reads CASSYKGGQPQHF. V is TRBV18 and J is TRBJ1-5; TCRdb reports TRBD1, a call that lacks DNA to check it against. This CDR3 comprises 13 residues. Germline loops: CDR1 KGHSH, CDR2 LQKENI.

The chain joins TRBV7-6 to TRBJ2-7; the D call of TRBD1 rests on TCRdb alone, since no DNA is present to check it. The CDR3 sequence is 15 residues long. CDR1 and CDR2 (germline): SGHVS, FNYEAQ. This CDR3 is CASSLAGQGAYEQYF.

The chain has TRBV10-2 and TRBJ2-7; TCRdb outputs TRBD1, but without DNA this stays unchecked. Looked up from germline, CDR1 is WSHSY and CDR2 is SAAADI. This CDR3 contains 13 residues. The CDR3 here is CASSQGEYYEQYF.

The rearrangement links TRBV29-1 to TRBJ2-2; TCRdb's D gene call, TRBD1, goes unchecked for lack of DNA. The germline V gene has CDR1 SQVTM and CDR2 ANQGSEA. The CDR3 loop spans 14 amino acids. The CDR3 is CSVTLDSFTGELFF.

The CDR3 region is CASSPAGWTGCNEQFF. The chain uses TRBV5-1 and TRBJ2-1; there is no DNA to check the TCRdb D call of TRBD1. This CDR3 is built from 16 residues. CDR1 is SGHRS and CDR2 is YFSETQ in the germline V gene.

The V and J genes are TRBV15 and TRBJ1-4; there is no DNA to check the TCRdb D call of TRBD1. This CDR3 has 15 residues. Germline CDR1 reads LNHNV; CDR2 reads YYDKDF (reference sequence). The CDR3 region is CATSRERGANEKLFF.

The V call is TRBV12-3 or TRBV12-4, the J call TRBJ2-3; there is no DNA to check the TCRdb D call of TRBD2. The CDR3 is made up of 16 amino acids. CDR3 residues: CASSFLAGGGTDTQYF.

Here the CDR3 reads CASSPPGQDYNEQFF. This chain joins TRBV18 and TRBJ2-1. Germline CDR1 reads KGHSH; CDR2 reads LQKENI. The CDR3 totals 15 residues.

The chain employs TRBV5-1 and TRBJ1-6; TCRdb's D gene call, TRBD1, goes unchecked for lack of DNA. CDR1 is SGHRS and CDR2 is YFSETQ in the germline V gene. The CDR3 has 13 amino acids. The CDR3 here is CASRDGGQEPLHF. Supplemented by reference TRBV5-1 and TRBJ1-6, the full variable domain reads KAGVTQTPRYLIKTRGQQVTLSCSPISGHRSVSWYQQTPGQGLQFLFEYFSETQRNKGNFPGRFSGRQFSNSRSEMNVSTLELGDSALYLCASRDGGQEPLHFGNGTRLTVT.

The chain links TRBV2 to TRBJ1-5; checking the TCRdb D call of TRBD1 is not possible without DNA. The CDR3 spans 14 residues. Germline CDR1 is SNHLY and CDR2 is FYNNEI. The CDR3: CAGGGTGGNQPQHF. Full variable domain (remainder filled in from reference TRBV2 and TRBJ1-5): EPEVTQTPSHQVTQMGQEVILRCVPISNHLYFYWYRQILGQKVEFLVSFYNNEISEKSEIFDDQFSVERPDGSNFTLKIRSTKLEDSAMYFCAGGGTGGNQPQHFGDGTRLSIL.

The chain links TRBV7-8 to TRBJ1-3; TCRdb's assignment of TRBD1 cannot be checked, as there is no DNA. Germline CDR1 reads SGHVS; CDR2 reads FQNEAQ. The CDR3 covers 15 residues. CDR3 residues: CASSPGPARGNTIYF.

J is TRBJ1-2 and V is TRBV7-2; TCRdb names TRBD1, which stays unverified in the absence of DNA. CDR3 length equals 15 residues. Germline-derived CDR1 and CDR2 are SGHTA and FQGNSA. The CDR3 reads CASSLGGQGSFGYTF.

The chain recombines TRBV4-2 with TRBJ1-5; TCRdb's D gene call, TRBD1, goes unchecked for lack of DNA. CDR1 is LGHNA, CDR2 YNFKEQ, per germline. This CDR3 comprises 20 residues. The CDR3 spells CASSPTQRQGAGPGNQPQHF.

The chain recombines TRBV4-3 with TRBJ2-4; TCRdb proposes TRBD2, but this gene call is untestable without DNA. The CDR3 runs to 15 residues. The V gene's germline CDR1 is LGHNA and CDR2 YSLEER. CDR3 in amino acids: CASSQAGGPENIQYF.

The chain couples TRBV5-1 to TRBJ2-5; TCRdb gives TRBD1 as the D gene, but with no DNA this cannot be confirmed. This CDR3 has 16 amino acids. The germline gives CDR1 SGHRS, CDR2 YFSETQ. The CDR3 loop reads CASSPGGGRKGETQYF. The variable domain in full, with the rest retrieved from reference TRBV5-1 and TRBJ2-5, is KAGVTQTPRYLIKTRGQQVTLSCSPISGHRSVSWYQQTPGQGLQFLFEYFSETQRNKGNFPGRFSGRQFSNSRSEMNVSTLELGDSALYLCASSPGGGRKGETQYFGPGTRLLVL.

This chain joins TRBV4-2 and TRBJ2-7; the TCRdb call, TRBD1, lacks DNA for checking. Germline lookup yields CDR1 LGHNA and CDR2 YNFKEQ. This CDR3 comprises 16 residues. The chain's CDR3 is CASSQAFGQGTHEQYF.

The chain joins TRBV5-1 to TRBJ2-2; the TCRdb call, TRBD1, lacks DNA for checking. There are 16 residues in the CDR3. Germline V gene sequence: CDR1 SGHRS, CDR2 YFSETQ. The CDR3 sequence: CASSGSGQGGTGELFF. Looking up the rest from reference TRBV5-1 and TRBJ2-2 gives the full variable domain: KAGVTQTPRYLIKTRGQQVTLSCSPISGHRSVSWYQQTPGQGLQFLFEYFSETQRNKGNFPGRFSGRQFSNSRSEMNVSTLELGDSALYLCASSGSGQGGTGELFFGEGSRLTVL.

The J gene is TRBJ2-7, the V gene TRBV5-1; TCRdb picks TRBD2, but there is no DNA to check that call. This CDR3 is 14 amino acids long. Germline CDR1 reads SGHRS; CDR2 reads YFSETQ. CDR3 in amino acids: CASISGPGSYEQYF.

The CDR3 region is CSVVSGRQERGYTF. The rearrangement joins TRBV29-1 to TRBJ1-2; the TRBD1 assignment by TCRdb is unverifiable without DNA. In germline, CDR1 is SQVTM, CDR2 ANQGSEA. CDR3 length equals 14 residues.

The chain carries TRBV7-2 and TRBJ2-1; TCRdb gives TRBD2 as the D gene, but with no DNA this cannot be confirmed. Germline-derived CDR1 and CDR2 are SGHTA and FQGNSA. The CDR3 length is 12 residues. Here the CDR3 reads CASTAQRGGQIF.

The chain carries TRBV7-6 and TRBJ2-7; the D call from TCRdb, TRBD1, cannot be confirmed without DNA. The germline V gene has CDR1 SGHVS and CDR2 FNYEAQ. The CDR3 extends over 13 amino acids. CDR3: CASSPGSFYEQYF.